This T cell receptor (beta chain) was sequenced in a study of human T cells and chemical hapten exposure. Background on the study: Diphenylcyclopropenone was administered weekly to the scalp of patients throughout the roughly 22-week study.

Time point indicated: patch test 2, 6 weeks after DPC sensitization. Treatment given: therapeutic diphenylcyclopropenone sensitization with weekly scalp DPC. Comments on this clonotype: As yet, its antigen is unknown.

As handled by the study authors: From around 25,000 to 690,000 TCRs were found per sample, with a median of approximately 96,000. TCRdb reprocessed the RACE reads with MiXCR, giving one entry per CDR3 protein. The V and J calls shown here were made by TCRdb, not taken from the authors' results. The repertoire consists of around 360,000 distinct CDR3 sequences, with over 6% occurring once and the leading ten covering 4.5% to 6%. Study conclusions and caveats: Donors in the study had alopecia, meaning their immune response may differ from healthy people's. PT1 expanded TCR numbers tracked positively with patch test score.

The material was whole blood, obtained in connection with sensitization to the hapten diphenylcyclopropenone (DPC). The sequence was collected from a woman aged 18-29 years with alopecia areata. Some clones in this sample may be carry-over from other donors' samples.

CDR3 amino acids: CASSQGTDHEQYF. In DNA form, the CDR3 reads TGCGCCAGCAGCCAGGGGACAGACCACGAGCAGTACTTC. V gene TRBV5-1 combines with J gene TRBJ2-7, with 7 bases lining up with TRBD1. CDR3 length equals 13 residues. CDR1 is SGHRS and CDR2 is YFSETQ in the germline V gene. V gave up 4 bases and J gave up 5 bases; unmatched junction bases: 6.